This TCR beta chain was captured by sequencing in a study of early T cells in non-severe SARS-CoV-2 infection. This CDR3 is 17 amino acids long. Trimming cost V 2 bases and J 3 bases; bases outside gene matches: 4. CDR1 and CDR2 (germline): MNHEY, SVGEGT. Individual cDNA molecules were tagged with unique molecular identifiers. MiXCR, applied by TCRdb to the 5' RACE reads, yields one record per CDR3 protein. The table shows some 80,000 distinct CDR3 sequences, with roughly 4.7% occurring only once. Whole-study results and caveats: Matching results from VDJdb favored anti-spike CD8 responses, leaving private and CD4 specificities undetected.

With respect to this clonotype: Antigen specificity is unknown.

The rearrangement uses TRBV6-2 or TRBV6-3 and TRBJ2-2, with 12 positions matching TRBD2. Sequencing was performed on whole blood, taken at baseline. The clonotype originates from an adult who was a healthcare worker with PCR-confirmed SARS-CoV-2 infection or an uninfected control (not recorded which). CDR3 region: CASSYRGLAGHTGELFF. The CDR3 DNA reads TGTGCCAGCAGTTACCGGGGACTAGCGGGCCACACCGGGGAGCTGTTTTTT.